The clone carrying this T cell receptor beta chain has only a few counts. The CDR3 has 14 amino acids. Trimming stripped 2 bases from V and 4 bases from J, with 11 bases between. CDR1 is SGHTA, CDR2 FQGNSA, per germline. The entry originates in a study of blood T cells in healthy people across ages. Sample-barcoded 5' priming and a J-beta primer mix drove a second PCR of roughly 7 to 11 cycles. One entry per CDR3 protein results from TCRdb running MiXCR on the 5' RACE reads. The sample has hundreds of thousands of distinct CDR3 sequences; roughly three fifths are singletons. This chain uses TRBV7-2 with TRBJ1-2; D not certain. The clonotype originates from a man in his forties in good health. The sample consisted of blood. The CDR3: CASSLSQLSYGYTF. CDR3 sequence (DNA): TGTGCCAGCAGCTTATCCCAGCTTTCCTATGGCTACACCTTC.